The source of this T cell receptor (beta chain) is a study of neurological immune-mediated disorders. V lost 3 bases, J lost 5 bases, and 6 bases lay in between. The germline V gene encodes CDR1 SNHLY and CDR2 FYNNEI. This CDR3 contains 12 residues. This clonotype was observed many times. From 15-18 subjects, over 180 million TCR-beta sequences were obtained in each sequencing run. TCRdb redid the calling of the 5' RACE reads with MiXCR, one entry per CDR3 protein. The sample carries 55,000 or so distinct CDR3 sequences, under 4.5% recorded once. Sorted libraries drew on under 1.3 million CD4+ or CD8+ T cells.

This receptor was obtained from a woman aged 40 to 55 with multiple sclerosis. The chain carries TRBV2 and TRBJ2-3; possibly TRBD2 for D (6 bases). The sequencing input was CD4+ T cells from blood. The CDR3 is CASSDGGDTQYF. In nucleotides, the CDR3 is TGTGCCAGCAGTGACGGGGGAGATACGCAGTATTTT.